This entry describes one T cell receptor beta chain. Its antigen is undetermined. cDNA serving as the sequencing template came from extracted, reverse transcribed RNA. Data came from immunoSEQ multiplex PCR; TCRdb stores just in-frame clones and leaves some out. The table lists approximately 150,000 clones, 40% to 50% of them singletons, with more than 6.5% in the top ten. Looked up from germline, CDR1 is GTSNPN and CDR2 is SVGIG (reference sequence). This CDR3 has 12 amino acids. The germline V and J ends were trimmed by 4 bases and 1 base, with 7 bases remaining between them. These data are taken from a study of CD8+ T cells in alopecia areata. For the study at large: Treated patients took oral tofacitinib at 5 to 10 mg twice daily. Tofacitinib therapy took 6 to 18 months; 6 months off drug came after. Broader study findings: Higher clonality than in normal scalp was seen in lesional scalp, especially alopecia totalis/universalis.

Peripheral blood and lesional scalp punch biopsies were taken from alopecia areata patients. The clonotype was recovered from a human donor with alopecia areata. What was sequenced was CD4+ T cells sorted from blood. This rearrangement joins TRBV30 to TRBJ1-1; D remains unclear. CDR3 nucleotides: TGTGCCTGGAACTATGGGAACACTGAAGCTTTCTTT. Residues: CAWNYGNTEAFF.